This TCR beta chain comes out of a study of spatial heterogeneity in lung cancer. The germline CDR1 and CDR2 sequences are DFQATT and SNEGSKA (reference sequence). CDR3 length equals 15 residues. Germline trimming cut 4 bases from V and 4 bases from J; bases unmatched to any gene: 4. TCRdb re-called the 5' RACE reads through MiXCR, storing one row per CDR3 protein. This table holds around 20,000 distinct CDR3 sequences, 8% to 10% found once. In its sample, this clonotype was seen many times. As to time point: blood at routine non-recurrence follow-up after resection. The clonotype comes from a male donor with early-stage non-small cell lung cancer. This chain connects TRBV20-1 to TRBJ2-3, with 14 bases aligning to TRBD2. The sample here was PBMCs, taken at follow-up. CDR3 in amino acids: CSAIRLAGGADTQYF. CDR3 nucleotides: TGCAGTGCTATCAGACTAGCGGGGGGGGCAGATACGCAGTATTTT.